Listed here is a single T cell receptor beta chain. The data are from a study of blood T cell repertoires in COVID-19. Study information: Acute and convalescent COVID-19 samples came from the United States, Italy and Spain.

This CDR3 has 14 residues. With V trimmed by 1 base and J by 3 bases, 2 bases remained unmatched. Germline V gives CDR1 SGHRS, CDR2 YFSETQ. Source study methods: Reference gene primer amplification gave nucleated cell count estimates. Clones were sequenced by immunoSEQ multiplex PCR, and TCRdb holds only the in-frame ones, with some missing. V, J and clone size reflect that table, while D and trimming were determined from the DNA. Counted here are roughly 200,000 clones, around 87% occurring once; the ten biggest clones make up 5.5% to 7.5%. The receptor comes from a man aged 55 to 70 who had recovered from COVID-19. The J gene is TRBJ2-5, the V gene TRBV5-1, with 8 positions matching TRBD2. Material for sequencing was peripheral blood. The CDR3 DNA reads as TGCGCCAGCAGCTTGAGGACTAGCAAAGAGACCCAGTACTTC. It codes for CASSLRTSKETQYF.